This TCR beta chain was sequenced in a study of identical twins. This clonotype was found a few times. Between the trimmed V and J ends, which lost 3 bases and 2 bases, there was a span of 6 bases. This CDR3 spans 12 amino acids. Germline CDR1 and CDR2: DFQATT and SNEGSKA (reference sequence). TCRdb called the 5' RACE reads again in MiXCR, with one record for every CDR3 protein. The data contain some 760,000 distinct CDR3 sequences, 15% to 20% of them singletons. The data also belong to a second study, concerning T cells expressing NK-cell markers.

This TCR came from a woman between 18 and 29 years old in good health. Source material: PBMCs. The chain carries TRBV20-1 and TRBJ2-3; D gene uncertain. The CDR3 loop is CSAREFTDTQYF. CDR3 DNA sequence: TGCAGTGCTAGGGAATTCACAGATACGCAGTATTTT.